The rows below give T cell receptor beta chains drawn from one sample of a study of T cells in Graves' hyperthyroidism and ophthalmopathy. TCRdb fed the multiplex PCR reads into MiXCR, producing one record per CDR3 protein. The sample contains 450,000 to 650,000 distinct CDR3 sequences, around 20% of which appear only once. The specimen was blood. The receptors here all came from a man aged 18 to 30 with Graves' hyperthyroidism. The CDR3 runs from the conserved cysteine through the conserved F or W. Each record gives: clone size, J gene, D gene, V gene, CDR3 protein, CDR3 DNA. A D gene is named only where the DNA matches it firmly. Clone sizes are given selectively: once, few, many, or a class where the clone is expanded.

>NA|TRBJ1-2|NA|TRBV12-3/TRBV12-4
CASGRDGRGGYTF
TGTGCCAGCGGGAGGGACGGGAGAGGAGGCTACACCTTC
>NA|TRBJ1-2|NA|TRBV11-3
CASSLAERSLYGYTF
TGTGCCAGCAGCTTAGCTGAGCGATCACTCTATGGCTACACCTTC
>many|TRBJ2-5|TRBD1|TRBV27
CASSLRDRTQETQYF
TGTGCCAGCAGTTTGAGGGACAGGACCCAAGAGACCCAGTACTTC
>many|TRBJ2-2|NA|TRBV7-8
CASSQGTVTGELFF
TGTGCCAGCAGCCAGGGGACGGTCACCGGGGAGCTGTTTTTT
>many|TRBJ2-7|NA|TRBV11-2
CASSLDWVGEQYF
TGTGCCAGCAGCTTAGATTGGGTCGGCGAGCAGTACTTC
>many|TRBJ2-5|NA|TRBV6-5
CASSYSKGTQYF
TGTGCCAGCAGTTACTCGAAGGGGACCCAGTACTTC
>many|TRBJ1-3|NA|TRBV28
CASSPPQVGNTIYF
TGTGCCAGCAGCCCTCCCCAGGTCGGAAACACCATATATTTT
>many|TRBJ1-6|NA|TRBV6-1
CASIGQQNSPLHF
TGTGCCAGCATAGGCCAGCAAAATTCACCCCTCCACTTT
>NA|TRBJ1-1|NA|TRBV4-1
CASSQDRGSGTEAFF
TGCGCCAGCAGCCAAGATAGGGGAAGTGGGACTGAAGCTTTCTTT
>many|TRBJ2-7|TRBD1|TRBV6-5
CASSYTGTGGYEQYF
TGTGCCAGCAGTTACACCGGGACAGGGGGCTACGAGCAGTACTTC
>few|TRBJ2-7|NA|TRBV27
CASSFVGSSSYEQYF
TGTGCCAGCAGTTTTGTGGGGTCTTCTTCCTACGAGCAGTACTTC
>NA|TRBJ2-5|NA|TRBV14
CASSPHTGQETQYF
TGTGCCAGCAGCCCACACACGGGACAAGAGACCCAGTACTTC
>once|TRBJ1-6|NA|TRBV12-3/TRBV12-4
CASSLRVDSPLHF
TGTGCCAGCAGTTTAAGGGTGGATTCACCCCTCCACTTT
>few|TRBJ1-5|NA|TRBV30
CAWSVGQGGQPQHF
TGTGCCTGGAGTGTTGGGCAGGGAGGTCAGCCCCAGCATTTT
>NA|TRBJ1-1|NA|TRBV6-5
CASSYSGRKIEAFF
TGTGCCAGCAGTTACTCGGGCAGGAAAATTGAAGCTTTCTTT
>NA|TRBJ2-7|NA|TRBV13
CASSFTTVREQYF
TGTGCCAGCAGCTTTACAACCGTCCGGGAGCAGTACTTC
>many|TRBJ1-5|NA|TRBV10-3
CAISEGLSNQPQHF
TGTGCCATCAGTGAAGGCCTTAGCAATCAGCCCCAGCATTTT
>NA|TRBJ2-2|NA|TRBV5-1
CASSLTSAKELFF
TGCGCCAGCAGCTTGACCTCCGCCAAGGAGCTGTTTTTT
>many|TRBJ1-2|TRBD1|TRBV12-3/TRBV12-4
CASSPPGQGGYTF
TGTGCCAGCAGTCCCCCCGGACAGGGAGGCTACACCTTC
>few|TRBJ1-3|NA|TRBV19
CASSKVTRHSGNTIYF
TGTGCCAGTAGTAAAGTGACGCGGCACTCTGGAAACACCATATATTTT
>many|TRBJ1-2|TRBD1|TRBV6-5
CASSYNRGPNYGYTF
TGTGCCAGCAGTTACAACAGGGGGCCTAACTATGGCTACACCTTC
>NA|TRBJ2-7|TRBD1|TRBV28
CASSFSGQGVYEQYF
TGTGCCAGCAGTTTTTCTGGACAGGGAGTCTACGAGCAGTACTTC
>few|TRBJ2-7|NA|TRBV18
CASSPLPYEQYF
TGTGCCAGCTCACCACTTCCCTACGAGCAGTACTTC
>many|TRBJ2-5|NA|TRBV20-1
CSVPPQGSRETQYF
TGCAGTGTTCCACCACAGGGTAGTCGAGAGACCCAGTACTTC
>few|TRBJ2-5|NA|TRBV12-3/TRBV12-4
CASRPRAEETQYF
TGTGCCAGCCGGCCCCGAGCCGAAGAGACCCAGTACTTC
>few|TRBJ2-2|NA|TRBV18
CASSAYTGELFF
TGTGCCAGCTCAGCCTACACCGGGGAGCTGTTTTTT
>many|TRBJ2-7|NA|TRBV6-5
CASSYVGPYEQYF
TGTGCCAGCAGTTACGTGGGACCCTACGAGCAGTACTTC
>many|TRBJ1-2|NA|TRBV20-1
CSASPTSGPQTNYGYTF
TGCAGTGCTAGCCCTACCTCCGGGCCTCAGACTAACTATGGCTACACCTTC
>many|TRBJ2-2|NA|TRBV9
CASSVGQRIGELFF
TGTGCCAGCAGCGTAGGACAGAGAATCGGGGAGCTGTTTTTT
>many|TRBJ1-4|NA|TRBV11-2
CASSYWASEKLFF
TGTGCCAGCAGCTACTGGGCGAGTGAAAAACTGTTTTTT
>many|TRBJ2-5|NA|TRBV14
CASSLMDLGTQYF
TGTGCCAGCAGCCTAATGGACCTTGGGACCCAGTACTTC
>many|TRBJ2-5|NA|TRBV20-1
CSARDRVTVETQYF
TGCAGTGCTAGAGATCGGGTGACAGTGGAGACCCAGTACTTC
>few|TRBJ2-6|TRBD1|TRBV28
CASSDPGQGNGANVLTF
TGTGCCAGCAGTGACCCGGGACAGGGTAACGGGGCCAACGTCCTGACTTTC
>many|TRBJ2-1|TRBD2|TRBV20-1
CSARVAGGNEQFF
TGCAGTGCTAGAGTGGCGGGGGGAAATGAGCAGTTCTTC
>many|TRBJ2-7|TRBD2|TRBV27
CASSLTGEGYEQYF
TGTGCCAGCAGTTTAACTGGGGAGGGCTACGAGCAGTACTTC
>NA|TRBJ1-2|TRBD1|TRBV7-2
CASGGATGGRYGYTF
TGTGCCAGCGGTGGCGCTACAGGGGGAAGATATGGCTACACCTTC
>few|TRBJ1-1|NA|TRBV4-1
CASSQEASTNTEAFF
TGCGCCAGCAGCCAAGAGGCCTCTACGAACACTGAAGCTTTCTTT
>few|TRBJ2-2|TRBD2|TRBV30
CASNSGINTGELFF
TGTGCCTCCAATAGCGGGATAAACACCGGGGAGCTGTTTTTT
>many|TRBJ1-2|NA|TRBV12-3/TRBV12-4
CASSLVEGYTNYGYTF
TGTGCCAGCAGTTTAGTAGAAGGATACACTAACTATGGCTACACCTTC
>NA|TRBJ2-7|TRBD2|TRBV6-1
CASSPFGTSVSYEQYF
TGTGCCAGCAGTCCGTTCGGGACTAGCGTCTCCTACGAGCAGTACTTC
>many|TRBJ2-7|NA|TRBV6-5
CASSYSSLGENSYEQYF
TGTGCCAGCAGTTACTCTTCCCTAGGGGAAAACTCCTACGAGCAGTACTTC
>many|TRBJ1-5|TRBD1|TRBV15
CATSREFKRQGYRQPQHF
TGTGCCACCAGCAGAGAGTTTAAGAGACAGGGTTATAGGCAGCCCCAGCATTTT
>many|TRBJ1-1|TRBD1|TRBV2
CASSGVDRGETEAFF
TGTGCCAGCAGTGGGGTGGACAGGGGGGAAACTGAAGCTTTCTTT
>many|TRBJ2-2|NA|TRBV6-2/TRBV6-3
CASLPEASRTGELFF
TGTGCCAGCCTCCCGGAGGCTAGTCGTACCGGGGAGCTGTTTTTT
>many|TRBJ1-6|NA|TRBV6-5
CASSYSRTDNSPLHF
TGTGCCAGCAGTTACTCACGGACGGATAATTCACCCCTCCACTTT
>many|TRBJ2-2|NA|TRBV29-1
CSVVHNTGELFF
TGCAGCGTTGTTCATAACACCGGGGAGCTGTTTTTT
>many|TRBJ2-2|NA|TRBV12-3/TRBV12-4
CASSALDRTGELFF
TGTGCCAGCAGTGCCCTTGACAGAACCGGGGAGCTGTTTTTT
>NA|TRBJ2-2|NA|TRBV7-6
CASSPVGTNTGELFF
TGTGCCAGCAGCCCTGTCGGTACGAACACCGGGGAGCTGTTTTTT
>many|TRBJ1-5|NA|TRBV4-1
CASSQVGQPQHF
TGCGCCAGCAGCCAAGTTGGTCAGCCCCAGCATTTT
>many|TRBJ2-7|NA|TRBV2
CAGRGDAVYEQYF
TGTGCCGGTCGCGGGGACGCAGTCTACGAGCAGTACTTC